The 29 T cell receptor beta chains below all came from one sample that was sequenced in a study of blood T cell repertoires in COVID-19. Profiled with immunoSEQ multiplex PCR; TCRdb holds only in-frame clones, not every one. The sample has 300,000 to 450,000 clones, around 87% seen once; the top ten hold over 2%. The sample comprised peripheral blood. All receptors come from a woman in her sixties or seventies with COVID-19, enrolled during active disease.

The chain employs TRBV3-1 (or the pseudogene TRBV3-2) and TRBJ2-7; 7 bases agree with TRBD1. This CDR3 has 15 residues. The germline V gene has CDR1 LGHDT and CDR2 YNNKEL (reference sequence). Trimming took 0 bases from V and 7 from J; bases not matched to a gene: 9. The CDR3: CASSQDPHRGGEQYF. The CDR3, as DNA: TGTGCCAGCAGCCAAGATCCTCACAGGGGTGGGGAGCAGTACTTC.

CDR3 sequence: CASSLIRKREQYF. DNA for the CDR3: TGTGCCAGCAGCTTGATTAGGAAGCGGGAGCAGTATTTT. This chain links TRBV7-8 with TRBJ2-3, with TRBD2 identical over 7 bases. Germline CDR1 SGHVS, CDR2 FQNEAQ. CDR3 size: 13 residues. Germline trimming cut 3 bases from V and 11 bases from J; bases unmatched to any gene: 8.

The chain links TRBV3-1 (or the pseudogene TRBV3-2) to TRBJ1-3; TRBD1 might be the D (5 bases). This CDR3 comprises 11 residues. Germline CDR1 reads LGHDT; CDR2 reads YNNKEL (reference sequence). Trimming stripped 8 bases from V and 7 bases from J, with 9 bases between. The CDR3 loop reads CASAGRNTIYF. The DNA of the CDR3 is TGTGCCAGCGCAGGGCGGAACACCATATATTTT.

This clone showed up just once. Other DNA sequences within the sample encode an identical CDR3. The gene calls are TRBV18 and TRBJ1-1; TRBD1 is a possible D gene (6 bases). The germline V gene has CDR1 KGHSH and CDR2 LQKENI. V was clipped by 4 bases and J by 1 base, with 10 bases between them. This CDR3 contains 14 residues. CDR3 coding DNA: TGTGCCAGCTCACAGGACAGAAAGAACACTGAAGCTTTCTTT. Protein: CASSQDRKNTEAFF.

This rearrangement joins TRBV27 to TRBJ1-1; D is uncertain. Germline values: CDR1 MNHEY, CDR2 SMNVEV (reference sequence). CDR3 size: 13 residues. Trimming took 4 bases from V and 1 from J, leaving 7 bases between them. The DNA of the CDR3 is TGTGCCAGCAGTTCCCACACGAACACTGAAGCTTTCTTT. It yields the protein CASSSHTNTEAFF.

The gene calls are TRBV6-1 and TRBJ1-2; D is possibly TRBD1 (6 bases). The V end was cut by 6 bases, the J end by 7 bases, with 21 bases between. The CDR3 is 15 amino acids. Germline-derived CDR1 and CDR2 are MNHNS and SASEGT. CDR3 coding DNA: TGTGCCAGCAGCCTCACGGACAGTGAAATGCGTGGCTACACCTTC. It codes for CASSLTDSEMRGYTF.

The chain is built from TRBV6-5 and TRBJ1-1; the D gene is possibly TRBD1 (5 bases). This CDR3 region has 13 residues. The germline V gene encodes CDR1 MNHEY and CDR2 SVGAGI. Trimming shortened V by 2 bases and J by 6 bases, and 10 bases separated the two germline ends. CDR3 DNA: TGTGCCAGCAGTTACCGCAGGGCCGCTGAAGCTTTCTTT. This encodes CASSYRRAAEAFF.

This rearrangement joins TRBV19 to TRBJ1-1; 12 bases agree with TRBD1. The CDR3 totals 18 residues. The germline gives CDR1 LNHDA, CDR2 SQIVND (reference sequence). J was trimmed by 1 base and V by 1 base; bases with no gene match: 7. CDR3 sequence reads: CASSIVWDRGRRNTEAFF. Here the CDR3 DNA reads TGTGCCAGTAGTATAGTTTGGGACAGGGGGCGGAGGAACACTGAAGCTTTCTTT.

Only a few counts were recorded for this clone. The chain combines TRBV10-3 with TRBJ1-6; perhaps TRBD1 as D (5 bases). Per the germline V gene, CDR1 is ENHRY and CDR2 is SYGVKD. There are 14 residues in the CDR3. V lost 6 bases and J 4 bases, leaving 10 bases between the germline ends. CDR3 protein: CAISAQDYNSPLHF. The CDR3 DNA reads TGTGCCATCAGCGCACAGGATTATAATTCACCCCTCCACTTT.

The V and J genes are TRBV21-1 and TRBJ1-5. TRBV21-1 is marked as a pseudogene. The CDR3 sequence is 13 residues long. The CDR3 DNA sequence: TGTGCCAGCAGCCCCGGCGGTTGTCAGCCCCAGCATTTT. Translation: CASSPGGCQPQHF.

The chain has TRBV14 and TRBJ2-1; 9 bases map to TRBD1. CDR3 length: 16 amino acids. V shed 4 bases and J 7 bases; nucleotides not matched to a gene: 11. CDR1 SGHDN and CDR2 FVKESK come from the germline V gene. The CDR3 reads CASSLLRDRARNEQFF. The CDR3, as DNA: TGTGCCAGCAGCCTCTTAAGGGACAGGGCGAGGAATGAGCAGTTCTTC.

This clone has only one observation. The genes are TRBV7-9 and TRBJ1-5; 9 nucleotides line up with TRBD1. Germline lookup yields CDR1 SEHNR and CDR2 FQNEAQ (reference sequence). The ends lost 5 bases at V and 7 bases at J; junction bases unmatched: 9. The CDR3 is 15 residues long. CDR3 amino acids: CASSATGGGGQPQHF. The CDR3 DNA is TGTGCCAGCAGCGCCACAGGGGGCGGGGGACAGCCCCAGCATTTT.

The rearrangement joins TRBV9 to TRBJ2-2, with 7 bases matching TRBD1. The length of the CDR3 is 17 residues. After removal of 3 bases from V and 4 bases from J, the junction contained 12 bases not matched to a gene. Germline values: CDR1 SGDLS, CDR2 YYNGEE. CDR3 loop: CASSASGQTSSTGELFF. The DNA of the CDR3 is TGTGCCAGCAGCGCGTCGGGACAGACCTCGAGCACCGGGGAGCTGTTTTTT.

Only one count was recorded for this clone. The chain is built from TRBV6-2 or TRBV6-3 and TRBJ2-1; D perhaps matches TRBD2 (5 bases). Per germline, CDR1 MNHEY and CDR2 SVGEGT. The CDR3 sequence is 12 residues long. V was cut by 2 bases and J by 8 bases, with 7 bases left in between. In DNA, the CDR3 is TGTGCCAGCAGTTACCCCGGGGATGAGCAGTTCTTC. Amino acid sequence: CASSYPGDEQFF.

This rearrangement joins TRBV9 to TRBJ1-1; a weak D match, TRBD1 (5 bases). The ends were cut back, 4 bases at V and 0 bases at J, with 10 bases in the middle. Germline V lookup: CDR1 SGDLS, CDR2 YYNGEE. The CDR3 consists of 14 residues. For the CDR3, the DNA is TGTGCCAGCAGCCGGGGGGAGATGAACACTGAAGCTTTCTTT. Its translation is CASSRGEMNTEAFF.

J is TRBJ2-3 and V is TRBV11-2; D possibly corresponds to TRBD2 (7 bases). In germline, CDR1 is SGHAT, CDR2 FQNNGV. CDR3 length equals 15 residues. Trimming stripped 1 base from V and 5 bases from J, with 13 bases between. The CDR3 DNA follows: TGTGCCAGCAGCTTAGCCGGGGGGCGAGGAGATACGCAGTATTTT. Encoded protein: CASSLAGGRGDTQYF.

This chain joins TRBV7-8 and TRBJ2-2, with D possibly TRBD1 on 6 matching bases. V was pared by 4 bases and J by 0 bases, with 12 bases between. The CDR3 contains 16 residues. Germline V gene data show CDR1 as SGHVS and CDR2 as FQNEAQ. The CDR3 DNA reads TGTGCCAGCAGCTCCCAAACAGGGCCGAACACCGGGGAGCTGTTTTTT. Amino acid sequence: CASSSQTGPNTGELFF.

V usage is TRBV28 and J usage is TRBJ1-5, with a tentative D call TRBD1 (5 bases). The V gene's germline CDR1 is MDHEN and CDR2 SYDVKM. Trimming shortened V by 3 bases and J by 6 bases, and 12 bases separated the two germline ends. This CDR3 has 14 amino acids. The CDR3 loop reads CASSLGGNSQPQHF. CDR3 in DNA: TGTGCCAGCAGTTTGGGGGGGAACTCTCAGCCCCAGCATTTT.

As regards this clone: In the same sample, other DNA sequences code for this CDR3. The chain uses TRBV19 and TRBJ2-7; 8 positions match TRBD1. The CDR3 loop spans 13 amino acids. The ends lost 8 bases at V and 0 bases at J; junction bases unmatched: 3. Germline V gene lookup returns CDR1 LNHDA and CDR2 SQIVND (reference sequence). The CDR3 DNA reads as TGTGCCAGTTCTACAGGGGGCTCCTACGAGCAGTACTTC. Residues: CASSTGGSYEQYF. The complete variable domain, with remaining parts taken from reference TRBV19 and TRBJ2-7, reads DGGITQSPKYLFRKEGQNVTLSCEQNLNHDAMYWYRQDPGQGLRLIYYSQIVNDFQKGDIAEGYSVSREKKESFPLTVTSAQKNPTAFYLCASSTGGSYEQYFGPGTRLTVT.

The chain joins TRBV2 to TRBJ1-5; 7 bases match TRBD1. From germline, CDR1 is SNHLY and CDR2 FYNNEI. The CDR3 totals 14 residues. After removal of 5 bases from V and 7 bases from J, the junction contained 8 bases not matched to a gene. CDR3: CASSRDRGNQPQHF. The CDR3 DNA reads TGTGCCAGCAGTCGGGACAGAGGGAACCAGCCCCAGCATTTT.

CDR3 region: CASSSPSVGVRGNQPQHF. As DNA, the CDR3 is TGTGCCAGCAGCTCACCTTCGGTCGGGGTACGGGGCAATCAGCCCCAGCATTTT. The rearrangement links TRBV5-8 to TRBJ1-5; D remains unclear. CDR3 size: 18 residues. Germline V gives CDR1 SGHTS, CDR2 YDEGEE. V gave up 3 bases and J gave up 2 bases, with 21 bases separating them.

The DNA of the CDR3 is TGCGCCAGCAGCTTGCAAATCAGGGGCGCCGGGGTGGCCTATGGCTACACCTTC. Translation: CASSLQIRGAGVAYGYTF. This chain uses TRBV5-1 with TRBJ1-2; D perhaps matches TRBD1 (6 bases). The CDR3 runs to 18 residues. Looked up from germline, CDR1 is SGHRS and CDR2 is YFSETQ. The germline V and J ends were trimmed by 1 base and 4 bases, with 23 bases remaining between them. The entire variable domain, with the rest obtained from reference TRBV5-1 and TRBJ1-2, is as follows: KAGVTQTPRYLIKTRGQQVTLSCSPISGHRSVSWYQQTPGQGLQFLFEYFSETQRNKGNFPGRFSGRQFSNSRSEMNVSTLELGDSALYLCASSLQIRGAGVAYGYTFGSGTRLTVV.

This chain joins TRBV7-8 and TRBJ1-1, with TRBD1 matching 7 bases. The V gene end was trimmed by 3 bases and the J gene end by 5 bases; junction bases not matched to a gene: 6. The CDR3 length is 14 residues. Per the germline V gene, CDR1 is SGHVS and CDR2 is FQNEAQ. The DNA for the CDR3 is TGTGCCAGCAGCTTCCTGACAGGGTTGACTGAAGCTTTCTTT. Its protein product is CASSFLTGLTEAFF.

V is TRBV11-2 and J is TRBJ2-5, with 14 bases aligning to TRBD2. The junction had 12 bases not matched to a gene; V was cut back by 3 bases and J by 3 bases. Looked up from germline, CDR1 is SGHAT and CDR2 is FQNNGV. This CDR3 is 19 amino acids long. The CDR3 here is CASSLLTYPGLAGEETQYF. The CDR3 DNA is TGTGCCAGCAGCTTGTTGACTTACCCGGGACTAGCGGGGGAAGAGACCCAGTACTTC.

The rearrangement links TRBV5-4 to TRBJ1-2; D is unclear. Germline CDR1 is SGHNT and CDR2 is YYREEE (reference sequence). V dropped 0 bases and J dropped 4 bases, with 7 bases sitting between them. CDR3 length: 13 residues. CDR3 sequence (DNA): TGTGCCAGCAGCTTGGCAGGAGGCTATGGCTACACCTTC. Translation: CASSLAGGYGYTF.

The genes are TRBV7-9 and TRBJ2-3; 7 bases are shared with TRBD2. The length of the CDR3 is 14 residues. J gave up 4 bases and V 3 bases, and 4 bases lay outside the gene matches. Germline V gives CDR1 SEHNR, CDR2 FQNEAQ (reference sequence). The CDR3 DNA sequence: TGTGCCAGCAGCTTTGGTGCGGGGGCAGATACGCAGTATTTT. Protein product: CASSFGAGADTQYF.

The chain employs TRBV5-1 and TRBJ1-3; 8 nucleotides align to TRBD1. The CDR3 runs to 15 residues. Germline values: CDR1 SGHRS, CDR2 YFSETQ. The ends lost 5 bases at V and 2 bases at J; junction bases unmatched: 6. The CDR3 DNA reads TGCGCCAGCAGGCTCGAGACAGGGGCTGGAAACACCATATATTTT. Translating it yields CASRLETGAGNTIYF.

The rearrangement links TRBV7-6 to TRBJ2-3; maybe TRBD2 (6 bases). Per germline, CDR1 SGHVS and CDR2 FNYEAQ. The CDR3 covers 17 residues. V was trimmed by 1 base and J by 0 bases, leaving 14 bases between them. CDR3 region: CASSLGLVAWSTDTQYF. CDR3 sequence (DNA): TGTGCCAGCAGCTTAGGACTAGTGGCGTGGAGCACAGATACGCAGTATTTT. The complete variable domain, with remaining parts taken from reference TRBV7-6 and TRBJ2-3, reads GAGVSQSPRYKVTKRGQDVALRCDPISGHVSLYWYRQALGQGPEFLTYFNYEAQQDKSGLPNDRFSAERPEGSISTLTIQRTEQRDSAMYRCASSLGLVAWSTDTQYFGPGTRLTVL.

This chain uses TRBV19 with TRBJ1-2; the D gene is possibly TRBD1 (5 bases). Trimming took off 4 bases at V and 3 bases at J, with 9 bases between the two ends. The CDR3 covers 13 residues. CDR1 LNHDA and CDR2 SQIVND come from the germline V gene (reference sequence). DNA for the CDR3: TGTGCCAGTAGTACCGGACACCACTATGGCTACACCTTC. Its translation is CASSTGHHYGYTF. Full variable domain (missing parts from reference TRBV19 and TRBJ1-2): DGGITQSPKYLFRKEGQNVTLSCEQNLNHDAMYWYRQDPGQGLRLIYYSQIVNDFQKGDIAEGYSVSREKKESFPLTVTSAQKNPTAFYLCASSTGHHYGYTFGSGTRLTVV.